A single sample is the source of the 16 T cell receptor beta chains below, sequenced in a study of regulatory and conventional T cells in breast cancer. TCRdb analysed the PCR reads with MiXCR anew, one entry per CDR3 protein. The table records hundreds of distinct CDR3 sequences, 32% of them present only once. Sequenced sample: regulatory T cells from blood. The receptor source for this set is a female donor with breast cancer.

The genes are TRBV3-1 and TRBJ2-3; the D gene could be TRBD1 or TRBD2 (6 bases each). There are 14 residues in the CDR3. Germline V CDR1 and CDR2: LGHDT, YNNKEL (reference sequence). The germline V and J ends were trimmed by 4 bases and 7 bases, with 15 bases remaining between them. The CDR3: CASSPQGGGNTQYF. The CDR3 coding sequence is TGTGCCAGCAGCCCCCAAGGAGGGGGAAATACGCAGTATTTT.

The gene calls are TRBV29-1 and TRBJ2-3; TRBD2 aligns across 12 bases. With 4 bases clipped from V and 3 bases from J, the junction kept 5 bases outside the gene matches. Germline-derived CDR1 and CDR2 are SQVTM and ANQGSEA. CDR3 length: 15 residues. The CDR3 DNA follows: TGCAGCGTTGTAATTCTAGCGGGAGGGACAGATACGCAGTATTTT. It is translated as CSVVILAGGTDTQYF.

The chain carries TRBV4-2 and TRBJ1-2, with D perhaps matching TRBD1 (6 bases). The CDR3 sequence is 13 residues long. V lost 4 bases to trimming and J lost 2 bases, with 8 bases between them. Germline V gene lookup returns CDR1 LGHNA and CDR2 YNFKEQ. In DNA form, the CDR3 reads TGTGCCAGCAGCCGGACAGAAAACTATGGCTACACCTTC. It specifies CASSRTENYGYTF.

V is TRBV20-1 and J is TRBJ2-4; D uncertain. V gave up 6 bases and J gave up 7 bases, with 10 bases separating them. CDR3 length equals 11 residues. The V gene's germline CDR1 is DFQATT and CDR2 SNEGSKA (reference sequence). In DNA form, the CDR3 reads TGCAGTGCCCGACGAGAGAACATTCAGTACTTC. Encoded protein: CSARRENIQYF.

By share, this clonotype counts as hyperexpanded. The junction shows a germline mismatch at one end, possibly a read error. This chain connects TRBV7-2 to TRBJ2-1; D is unresolved. The CDR3 consists of 11 residues. Germline CDR1 reads SGHTA; CDR2 reads FQGNSA. CDR3 loop: CASSVANEQFF. The CDR3 region has the DNA TGTGCCAGCAGCGTAGCCAATGAGCAGTTCTTC.

The chain uses TRBV3-1 and TRBJ2-3; D unresolved. The germline V gene has CDR1 LGHDT and CDR2 YNNKEL (reference sequence). The CDR3 runs 12 residues. Trimming took off 2 bases at V and 2 bases at J, with 2 bases between the two ends. CDR3: CASSQFTDTQYF. CDR3 DNA sequence: TGTGCCAGCAGCCAATTCACAGATACGCAGTATTTT.

In this sample, this clonotype turned up a few times. The chain combines TRBV7-2 with TRBJ1-5, with D unclear. The germline V gene encodes CDR1 SGHTA and CDR2 FQGNSA. This CDR3 region has 13 residues. Trimming stripped 0 bases from V and 4 bases from J, with 4 bases between. CDR3 loop: CASSLARNQPQHF. DNA for the CDR3: TGTGCCAGCAGCTTAGCCAGAAATCAGCCCCAGCATTTT.

There are a few counts of this clonotype. This chain links TRBV24-1 with TRBJ2-7; D tentatively fits TRBD1 or TRBD2 (6 bases each). The germline V gene encodes CDR1 KGHDR and CDR2 SFDVKD. Trimming pared 3 bases from V and 3 bases from J, leaving 14 bases between. The CDR3 totals 15 residues. CDR3 loop: CATSDPAGHLYEQYF. The CDR3 DNA reads as TGTGCCACCAGTGATCCGGCGGGACACCTCTACGAGCAGTACTTC.

V is TRBV13 and J is TRBJ1-2; D is undetermined. CDR1 is PRHDT and CDR2 is FYEKMQ in the germline V gene (reference sequence). The V end was cut by 4 bases, the J end by 5 bases, with 5 bases between. The CDR3 is made up of 11 amino acids. CDR3 residues: CASSSTYGYTF. For the CDR3, the DNA is TGTGCCAGCAGCTCGACGTATGGCTACACCTTC.

The sample holds a few counts of this clonotype. The chain carries TRBV24-1 and TRBJ1-4; unclear D gene. The length of the CDR3 is 18 residues. Per the germline V gene, CDR1 is KGHDR and CDR2 is SFDVKD. The ends were cut back, 11 bases at V and 2 bases at J, with 26 bases in the middle. The CDR3 DNA is TGTGCCATCTCGCCTCGGGGTTCGAAATCCGCTACTAATGAAAAACTGTTTTTT. Its protein is CAISPRGSKSATNEKLFF.

This clonotype turned up a few times. This chain links TRBV7-9 with TRBJ2-1; TRBD2 might be the D (7 bases). CDR1 is SEHNR and CDR2 is FQNEAQ in the germline V gene (reference sequence). V lost 5 bases, J lost 1 base, and 18 bases lay in between. The CDR3 is 17 residues long. CDR3 DNA sequence: TGTGCCAGCAGCATCGGGGGCGGGAGAGGGTCCTACAATGAGCAGTTCTTC. Amino acids: CASSIGGGRGSYNEQFF.

Only a few counts were recorded for this clonotype. V usage is TRBV16 and J usage is TRBJ1-6; 7 bases fit TRBD1. The CDR3 covers 15 residues. V trimming: 0 bases; J trimming: 6 bases; junction bases outside the gene matches: 2. Germline V gene sequence: CDR1 KGHSY, CDR2 FQNENV. CDR3 amino acids: CASSQSGTVNSPLHF. CDR3 nucleotide sequence: TGTGCCAGCAGCCAATCCGGGACAGTTAATTCACCCCTCCACTTT.

This clonotype was observed a handful of times. The chain has TRBV4-3 and TRBJ2-5; 9 nucleotides match TRBD2. V gave up 0 bases and J gave up 3 bases; unmatched junction bases: 2. Germline CDR1 reads LGHNA; CDR2 reads YSLEER. The CDR3 sequence is 15 residues long. CDR3 in amino acids: CASSQDVAGEETQYF. The CDR3 DNA follows: TGCGCCAGCAGCCAAGATGTAGCGGGAGAAGAGACCCAGTACTTC.

This clonotype was observed a few times. The chain couples TRBV20-1 to TRBJ1-5; D is uncertain. Trimming removed 4 bases at V and 0 bases at J, with 10 bases between. The CDR3 is 14 amino acids. Germline CDR1 reads DFQATT; CDR2 reads SNEGSKA (reference sequence). The CDR3 sequence: CSATARGSNQPQHF. The CDR3 region has the DNA TGCAGTGCTACGGCCCGAGGTAGCAATCAGCCCCAGCATTTT.

The CDR3 protein is CASSLGLAGGVGNEQYF. In DNA, the CDR3 is TGTGCCAGCAGCCTGGGACTAGCGGGAGGAGTAGGGAACGAGCAGTACTTC. This chain joins TRBV7-2 and TRBJ2-7, with 15 bases identical to TRBD2. Germline CDR1 SGHTA, CDR2 FQGNSA. The V segment lost 5 bases and the J segment 5 bases; nucleotides outside the gene matches: 10. This CDR3 spans 17 amino acids.

This chain links TRBV3-1 with TRBJ2-1; 9 bases are a match to TRBD2. V lost 1 base, J lost 6 bases, and 16 bases stayed unmatched. This CDR3 contains 19 residues. In germline, CDR1 is LGHDT, CDR2 YNNKEL (reference sequence). In DNA form, the CDR3 reads TGTGCCAGCAGCCAAGGTGTTGCGGGGGGGCCTGTGTCCGCCAATGAGCAGTTCTTC. This sequence encodes CASSQGVAGGPVSANEQFF.